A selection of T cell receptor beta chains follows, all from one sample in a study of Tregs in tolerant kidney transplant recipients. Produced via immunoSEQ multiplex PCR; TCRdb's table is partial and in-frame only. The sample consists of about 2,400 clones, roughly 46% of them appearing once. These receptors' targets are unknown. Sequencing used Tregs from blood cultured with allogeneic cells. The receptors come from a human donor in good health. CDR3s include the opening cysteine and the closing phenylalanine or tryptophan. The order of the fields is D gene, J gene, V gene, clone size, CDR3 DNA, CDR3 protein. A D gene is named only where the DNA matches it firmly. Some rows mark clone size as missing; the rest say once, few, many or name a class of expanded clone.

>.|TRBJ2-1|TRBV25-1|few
TGTGCCAGCAGACAGACCGGGGGCAATGAGCAGTTCTTC
CASRQTGGNEQFF
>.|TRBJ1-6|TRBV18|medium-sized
TGTGCCAGCTCCCAACGGGGGGGGGAATCACCCCTCCACTTT
CASSQRGGESPLHF
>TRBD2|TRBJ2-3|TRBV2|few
TGTGCCAGCAGTGAAGCGATGCGGGGGACGCAGTATTTT
CASSEAMRGTQYF
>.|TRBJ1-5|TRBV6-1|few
TGTGCCAGCAGTGAATCGGTGGGGGGCAATCAGCCCCAGCATTTT
CASSESVGGNQPQHF
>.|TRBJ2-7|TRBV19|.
TGTGCCAGTAGTATCCCAGGGGCCTTCTCCTACGAGCAGTACTTC
CASSIPGAFSYEQYF
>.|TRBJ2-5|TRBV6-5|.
TGTGCCAGCAGTAGGAGAAGGATTACGGGGGAGACCCAGTACTTC
CASSRRRITGETQYF
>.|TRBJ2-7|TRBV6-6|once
TGTGCCAGCAGCCCTCGTGGGGCCCGGACCTACGAGCAGTACTTC
CASSPRGARTYEQYF
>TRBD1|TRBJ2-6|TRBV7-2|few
TGTGCCAGCAGCCTCGGACAGGCGGCAGCCAACGTCCTGACTTTC
CASSLGQAAANVLTF
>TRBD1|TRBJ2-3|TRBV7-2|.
TGTGCCAGCAGGACAGGGGTGACAGATACGCAGTATTTT
CASRTGVTDTQYF
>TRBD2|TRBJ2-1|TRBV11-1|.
TGTGCCAGCAGCTCGACTAGCGGAAGCTCCTACAATGAGCAGTTCTTC
CASSSTSGSSYNEQFF
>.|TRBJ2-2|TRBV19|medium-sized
TGTGCCAGTACCCTACTCGGAGGCCTAAGCACCGGGGAGCTGTTTTTT
CASTLLGGLSTGELFF
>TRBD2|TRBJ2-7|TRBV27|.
TGTGCCAGCAGGCCCTCCCTTGGACTAGCGACCTACGAGCAGTACTTC
CASRPSLGLATYEQYF
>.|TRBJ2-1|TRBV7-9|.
TGTGCCAGCAGCTTTAGGGGCAATGAGCAGTTCTTC
CASSFRGNEQFF
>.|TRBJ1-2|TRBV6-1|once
TGTGCCAGCAGTCAACCCGGCCTCGGCTACACCTTC
CASSQPGLGYTF
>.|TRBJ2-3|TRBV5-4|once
TGTGCCAGCAGCAACAACCAGGGAGATACGCAGTATTTT
CASSNNQGDTQYF
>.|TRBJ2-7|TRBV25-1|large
TGTGCCAGCAGTGTCACCGGGAAAGCAGGCCACGAGCAGTACTTC
CASSVTGKAGHEQYF
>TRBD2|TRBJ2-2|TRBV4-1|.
TGCGCCAGCAGCCAGGCGGGACTATACACCGGGGAGCTGTTTTTT
CASSQAGLYTGELFF
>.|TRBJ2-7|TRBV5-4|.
TGTGCCAGCAGCCGCCCGGACAGAGGCGAGCAGTACTTC
CASSRPDRGEQYF
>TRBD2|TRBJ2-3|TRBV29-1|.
TGCAGCGTTCGTCTAGCGGGAGGAAGCGGCACAGATACGCAGTATTTT
CSVRLAGGSGTDTQYF
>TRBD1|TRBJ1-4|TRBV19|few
TGTGCCAGTAGTATATTAGGGACAGCAAATGAAAAACTGTTTTTT
CASSILGTANEKLFF
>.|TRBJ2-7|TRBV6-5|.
TGTGCCAGCAGTCAGGGTGGGGCCTACGAGCAGTACTTC
CASSQGGAYEQYF
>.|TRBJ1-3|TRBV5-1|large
TGCGCCAGCAGCTTGGTTGCGGGCGTAATATTCGGAAACACCATATATTTT
CASSLVAGVIFGNTIYF
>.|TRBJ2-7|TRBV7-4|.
TGTGCCAGCAGCCCAAAAAAGGGGTACGAGCAGTACTTC
CASSPKKGYEQYF
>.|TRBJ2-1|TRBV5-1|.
TGCGCCAGCAGCTTGGACGGGAACTCCTACAATGAGCAGTTCTTC
CASSLDGNSYNEQFF
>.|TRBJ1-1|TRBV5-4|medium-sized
TGTGCCAGCAGCTTGGTACAGGGCTGGGCCACTGAAGCTTTCTTT
CASSLVQGWATEAFF
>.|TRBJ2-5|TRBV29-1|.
TGCAGCGTTGAGCCGGGGGCGGAGACCCAGTACTTC
CSVEPGAETQYF
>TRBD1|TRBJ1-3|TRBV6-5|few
TGTGCCAGCAAACTGTGGACAGGGGGTAGCGACACCATATATTTT
CASKLWTGGSDTIYF
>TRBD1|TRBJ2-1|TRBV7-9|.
TGTGCCAGCAGCCCTTTGGTTTTCAAGGGACAGGGCGTGAAGTTCTTC
CASSPLVFKGQGVKFF
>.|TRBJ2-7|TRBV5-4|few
TGTGCCAGCAGCTTGTTTCAGGCTCAATACGAGCAGTACTTC
CASSLFQAQYEQYF
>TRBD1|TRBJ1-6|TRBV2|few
TGTGCCAGCACTTACAGGGGGCAGAGCTCCTATAATTCACCCCTCCACTTT
CASTYRGQSSYNSPLHF